The 4 T cell receptor beta chains reported below all come from one sample, sequenced in a study of T-cell memory formation after mild COVID-19. TCRdb reprocessed the 5' RACE reads with MiXCR, giving one entry per CDR3 protein. The sample yields roughly 480,000 distinct CDR3 sequences, roughly 25% seen once. Sample: PBMCs or a T cell subset sorted from them (not recorded which). The receptors were gathered from an adult woman who had mild COVID-19 (a few samples of this study predate the infection). Cell type and time point are not known.

This clonotype was found a few times. The rearrangement links TRBV4-3 to TRBJ2-1; 12 bases fit TRBD2. This CDR3 comprises 16 residues. Germline CDR1 and CDR2: LGHNA and YSLEER. Unmatched junction bases numbered 3, after V lost 3 bases and J lost 3 bases. The CDR3 reads CASSQWTSGNYNEQFF. The CDR3 DNA is TGCGCCAGCAGCCAGTGGACTAGCGGGAACTACAATGAGCAGTTCTTC.

The sample holds many counts of this clonotype. The chain combines TRBV5-1 with TRBJ2-2; unclear D gene. V gave up 4 bases and J gave up 1 base, with 8 bases separating them. Germline V gives CDR1 SGHRS, CDR2 YFSETQ. The CDR3 has 14 amino acids. Written as DNA, the CDR3 is TGCGCCAGCAGCCCAACAGAGAACACCGGGGAGCTGTTTTTT. Translation gives CASSPTENTGELFF.

J is TRBJ2-7 and V is TRBV29-1; 9 bases match TRBD1. V gave up 4 bases and J gave up 3 bases; unmatched junction bases: 7. Germline lookup yields CDR1 SQVTM and CDR2 ANQGSEA. CDR3 size: 14 residues. CDR3 in DNA: TGCAGCGTTGCAGAATGGGGACAGGGCTACGAGCAGTACTTC. This translates into CSVAEWGQGYEQYF.

The chain is built from TRBV20-1 and TRBJ2-5, with D possibly being TRBD1 (6 bases). Looked up from germline, CDR1 is DFQATT and CDR2 is SNEGSKA (reference sequence). Trimming left V 3 bases short and J 1 base short, with 24 bases between. The CDR3 totals 18 residues. CDR3 DNA: TGCAGTGCTAGGGCTCTCGGGACCCAAGGGGGTCCCCAAGAGACCCAGTACTTC. Translated, it gives CSARALGTQGGPQETQYF.